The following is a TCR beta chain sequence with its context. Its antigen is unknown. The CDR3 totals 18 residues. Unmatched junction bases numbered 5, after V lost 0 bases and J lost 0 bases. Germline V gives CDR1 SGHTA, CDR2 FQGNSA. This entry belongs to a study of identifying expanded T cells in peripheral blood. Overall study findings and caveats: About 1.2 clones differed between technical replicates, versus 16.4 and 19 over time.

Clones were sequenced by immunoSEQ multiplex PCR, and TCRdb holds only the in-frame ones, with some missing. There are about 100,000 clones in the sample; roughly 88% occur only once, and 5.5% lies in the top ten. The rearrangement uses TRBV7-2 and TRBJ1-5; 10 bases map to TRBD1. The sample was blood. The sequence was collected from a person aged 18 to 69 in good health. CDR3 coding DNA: TGTGCCAGCAGCTTAGCGGGACAGGGGCGATATAGCAATCAGCCCCAGCATTTT. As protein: CASSLAGQGRYSNQPQHF.